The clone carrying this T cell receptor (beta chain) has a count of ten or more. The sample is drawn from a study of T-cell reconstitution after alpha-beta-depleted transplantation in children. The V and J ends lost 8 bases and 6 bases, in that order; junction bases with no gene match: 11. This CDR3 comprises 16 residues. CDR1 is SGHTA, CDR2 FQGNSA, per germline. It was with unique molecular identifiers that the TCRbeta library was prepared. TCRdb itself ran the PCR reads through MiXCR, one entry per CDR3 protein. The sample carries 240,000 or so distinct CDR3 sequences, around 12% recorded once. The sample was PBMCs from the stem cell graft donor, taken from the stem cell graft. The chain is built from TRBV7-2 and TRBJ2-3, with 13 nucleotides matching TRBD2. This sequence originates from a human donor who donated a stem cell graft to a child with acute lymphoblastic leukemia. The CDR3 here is CASCPRTSGGGDTQYF. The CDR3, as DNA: TGTGCCAGCTGCCCTAGGACTAGCGGGGGTGGGGATACGCAGTATTTT.